The clone carrying this T cell receptor (beta chain) occurred a few times. Its antigen is still unknown. This entry comes from a study of T cells in Graves' hyperthyroidism and ophthalmopathy. Broader study findings: Before onset, ophthalmopathy was predicted by the model a median approximately 6.6 months earlier.

From RNA transcripts, TCR beta CDR3 regions were amplified. HTBI primers were employed in a first-round RT-PCR of the TCR CDR3. TCRdb called the multiplex PCR reads again in MiXCR, with one record for every CDR3 protein. The table includes roughly 520,000 distinct CDR3 sequences, around a quarter detected once. Diagnoses were established using clinical symptoms, serum thyroxine and TRAb, thyroid ultrasound and orbital computed tomography. Per germline, CDR1 MNHNS and CDR2 SASEGT. This CDR3 is built from 11 residues. The V end lost 7 bases, the J end lost 2 bases, and 5 bases lay between the germline ends.

The sample comprised blood. The receptor was derived from a woman aged 30 to 39 with Graves' ophthalmopathy. This sequence joins TRBV6-1 and TRBJ1-1, with D unclear. For the CDR3, the DNA is TGTGCCAGCACCACTAACACTGAAGCTTTCTTT. Its protein product is CASTTNTEAFF.